These 8 T cell receptor beta chains were sequenced from one sample in a study of control samples from healthy donors and cancer patients. The protocol was immunoSEQ multiplex PCR, while the TCRdb copy is restricted to in-frame clones and leaves out a portion. Of about 94,000 clones in the sample, less than 95% were seen once. Sequences were obtained from blood. Receptor source: a woman in her late teens or twenties in good health.

This sequence joins TRBV7-8 and TRBJ1-1; the D gene is possibly TRBD1 (5 bases). V was shortened by 2 bases and J by 0 bases, with 13 bases between the two germline ends. CDR1 is SGHVS, CDR2 FQNEAQ, per germline. This CDR3 is built from 16 residues. Here the CDR3 reads CASSLWAGRVNTEAFF. Here the CDR3 DNA reads TGTGCCAGCAGCTTATGGGCAGGGAGGGTGAACACTGAAGCTTTCTTT.

This chain joins TRBV9 and TRBJ2-7, with 7 bases matching TRBD1. Per germline, CDR1 SGDLS and CDR2 YYNGEE. The V and J ends lost 3 bases and 4 bases, in that order; junction bases with no gene match: 7. The CDR3 spans 14 residues. The CDR3 here is CASSAGTAYYEQYF. The CDR3 bases are TGTGCCAGCAGCGCCGGGACAGCTTATTACGAGCAGTACTTC.

The rearrangement joins TRBV19 to TRBJ1-2; 7 nucleotides agree with TRBD1. In germline, CDR1 is LNHDA, CDR2 SQIVND (reference sequence). Trimming took 7 bases from V and 3 from J; bases not matched to a gene: 11. The CDR3 sequence is 15 residues long. DNA of the CDR3: TGTGCCAGTAACACCGGGACAGAGTCCTACTATGGCTACACCTTC. This translates into CASNTGTESYYGYTF.

V gene TRBV5-5 combines with J gene TRBJ1-5; D is unresolved. Germline-derived CDR1 and CDR2 are SGHKS and YYEKEE (reference sequence). Trimming pared 4 bases from V and 0 bases from J, leaving 8 bases between. This CDR3 is 14 amino acids long. For the CDR3, the DNA is TGTGCCAGCAGCACCCTGTCTAGCAATCAGCCCCAGCATTTT. Translating gives CASSTLSSNQPQHF.

The gene calls are TRBV7-9 and TRBJ1-6, with D possibly being TRBD1 (6 bases). V shed 4 bases and J shed 9 bases, with 19 bases lying between them. The CDR3 totals 16 residues. Germline CDR1 SEHNR, CDR2 FQNEAQ (reference sequence). CDR3 amino acids: CASSSTEGGGGSPLHF. The CDR3 bases are TGTGCCAGCAGCTCCACGGAGGGAGGGGGGGGTTCACCCCTCCACTTT.

The gene calls are TRBV1 and TRBJ1-2; the table names TRBD1, a call not compared with the DNA. TRBV1 is shown as a pseudogene. The CDR3 covers 15 residues. In DNA form, the CDR3 reads TGCACCAGCAGCCAAGAGGGGGACAGAGACTATGGCTACACCTTC. This codes for CTSSQEGDRDYGYTF.

This clone was detected only once. The DNA for the CDR3 is TGTGCCAGCAGCCCCGGAAGCGGGGGTAGAAATGAGCAGTTCTTC. Translated, it gives CASSPGSGGRNEQFF. This chain links TRBV11-2 with TRBJ2-1; TRBD2 matches at 8 bases. Unmatched junction bases numbered 10, after V lost 5 bases and J lost 7 bases. The CDR3 contains 15 residues. Germline V gives CDR1 SGHAT, CDR2 FQNNGV.

In regard to this clone: A much larger clone sits a single nucleotide away, making a read error possible. This sample includes further DNA sequences coding for the same CDR3. This chain connects TRBV7-9 to TRBJ1-1; D possibly corresponds to TRBD1 (5 bases). The length of the CDR3 is 13 residues. Between the trimmed V and J ends, which lost 2 bases and 1 base, there was a span of 5 bases. The germline V gene has CDR1 SEHNR and CDR2 FQNEAQ (reference sequence). Here the CDR3 reads CASSLQGNTEAFF. The CDR3 nucleotides read TGTGCCAGCAGCTTACAGGGGAACACTGAAGCTTTCTTT.